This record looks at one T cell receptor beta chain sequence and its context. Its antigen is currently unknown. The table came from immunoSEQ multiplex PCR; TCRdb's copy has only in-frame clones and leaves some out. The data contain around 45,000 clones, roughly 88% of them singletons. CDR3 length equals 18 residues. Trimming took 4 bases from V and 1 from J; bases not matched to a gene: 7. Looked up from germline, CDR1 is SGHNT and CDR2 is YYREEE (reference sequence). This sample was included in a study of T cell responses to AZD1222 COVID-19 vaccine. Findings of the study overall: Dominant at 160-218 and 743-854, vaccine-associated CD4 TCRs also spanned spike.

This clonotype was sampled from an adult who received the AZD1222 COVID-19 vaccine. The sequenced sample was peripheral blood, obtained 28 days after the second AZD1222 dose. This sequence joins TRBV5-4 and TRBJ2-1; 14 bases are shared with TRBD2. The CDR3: CASSAGLAGAGSYNEQFF. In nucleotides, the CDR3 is TGTGCCAGCAGCGCGGGACTAGCGGGGGCCGGGTCCTACAATGAGCAGTTCTTC.